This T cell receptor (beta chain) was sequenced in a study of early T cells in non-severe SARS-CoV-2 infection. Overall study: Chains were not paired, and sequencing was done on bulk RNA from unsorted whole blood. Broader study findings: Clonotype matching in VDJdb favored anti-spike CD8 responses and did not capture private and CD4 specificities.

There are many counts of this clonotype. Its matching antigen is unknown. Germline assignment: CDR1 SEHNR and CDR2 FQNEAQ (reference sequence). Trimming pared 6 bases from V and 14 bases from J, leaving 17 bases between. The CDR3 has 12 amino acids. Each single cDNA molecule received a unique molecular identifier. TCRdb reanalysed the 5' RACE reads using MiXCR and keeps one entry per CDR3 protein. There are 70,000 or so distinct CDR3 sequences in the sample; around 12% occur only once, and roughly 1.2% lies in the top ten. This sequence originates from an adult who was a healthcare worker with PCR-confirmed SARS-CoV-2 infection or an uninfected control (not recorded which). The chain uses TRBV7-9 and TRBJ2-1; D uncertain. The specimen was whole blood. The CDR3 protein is CASRSDPFLEFF. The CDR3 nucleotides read TGTGCCAGCAGGTCAGACCCCTTTTTGGAGTTCTTC.